The present T cell receptor (beta chain) was sequenced within a study of technical replicates of blood from a few donors. The protocol was immunoSEQ multiplex PCR, while the TCRdb copy is restricted to in-frame clones and leaves out a portion. The sample shows about 81,000 clones, about 96% of them seen only once. V shed 4 bases and J shed 8 bases, with 8 bases lying between them. The CDR3 spans 12 residues. Germline CDR1 reads KGHSY; CDR2 reads FQNENV. This clone came up once. The V and J genes are TRBV16 and TRBJ1-4; D gene ambiguous. Specimen: T cells isolated from PBMCs. This clonotype was sampled from a human donor in good health. The CDR3 coding sequence is TGTGCCAGCAGCCTACCGGGGGAAAAACTGTTTTTT. Translation: CASSLPGEKLFF.